This T cell receptor (beta chain) emerged from a study of CD8 T cells in ankylosing spondylitis. Study-level points and caveats: Seemingly distinctive of ankylosing spondylitis blood was a TCR beta motif formed by eight highly homologous variants. Within peripheral blood, clones linked to disease were CD8+ and relatively rare. Reports say disease-linked clones showed up significantly more in matched ankylosing spondylitis synovial fluid. Both synovial fluid and blood in reactive arthritis had previously been reported to carry some motif variants.

CDR1 and CDR2 (germline): DFQATT, SNEGSKA (reference sequence). With 2 bases removed from V and 4 bases from J, the gap between germline ends came to 6 bases. This CDR3 contains 11 residues. A quantitative 5'-RACE method, one with molecular barcodes, was used to make TCR beta libraries. TCRdb re-called the 5' RACE reads with MiXCR, one entry per CDR3 protein. The sample lists a few hundred thousand distinct CDR3 sequences; 20% to 25% were seen once. This clonotype turned up a few times. Its target is not known. The source is a male donor with ankylosing spondylitis. The chain recombines TRBV20-1 with TRBJ2-7; no firm D call. The specimen was blood, either unsorted or a sorted T cell fraction (not recorded which). The CDR3 is CSARSGYEQYF. CDR3 in DNA: TGCAGTGCTAGATCTGGGTACGAGCAGTACTTC.